This T cell receptor (beta chain) is from a study of blood T cell repertoires in COVID-19. Assay used: immunoSEQ multiplex PCR; TCRdb lists only in-frame clones, some missing. The repertoire consists of under 100,000 clones, with about 73% occurring once and the leading ten covering about a third. V dropped 5 bases and J dropped 2 bases, with 9 bases sitting between them. Germline CDR1 is LNHDA and CDR2 is SQIVND (reference sequence). The CDR3 extends over 13 amino acids. Sequenced: peripheral blood. The chain carries TRBV19 and TRBJ1-1; D possibly corresponds to TRBD1 (6 bases). This TCR came from a man in his 60s with COVID-19, enrolled during active disease. CDR3 residues: CASSFRGNTEAFF. CDR3 nucleotide sequence: TGTGCCAGTAGTTTCAGGGGCAACACTGAAGCTTTCTTT.